Sequencing of this TCR beta chain was carried out in a study of T cell responses to AZD1222 COVID-19 vaccine. Regarding the study as a whole: Dominant at 160-218 and 743-854, vaccine-associated CD4 TCRs also spanned spike. Repertoire collection took place solely once the T cell response had peaked. The donors showed a predominance of white British ancestry and of females, with possible underestimation of clonal diversity. At study baseline, merely more than 5 AZD1222 recipients were seropositive.

In the case of this clone: The antigen remains undetermined.

The repertoire was sequenced with immunoSEQ multiplex PCR; TCRdb's copy has only in-frame clones and lacks some. The table lists 85,000 to 120,000 clones, roughly 90% of them singletons. The sequences come from peripheral blood, collected on day 0 of AZD1222 vaccination. The sequence came from an adult in good health.

CDR3 amino acids: CASSRGTSTDTQYF. CDR3 DNA sequence: TGTGCCAGCAGCCGGGGGACTTCCACAGATACGCAGTATTTT. The chain recombines TRBV7-8 with TRBJ2-3, with a weak D call TRBD2 (6 bases). The CDR3 loop spans 14 amino acids. CDR1 is SGHVS and CDR2 is FQNEAQ in the germline V gene. V dropped 5 bases and J dropped 2 bases, with 11 bases sitting between them.